Listed here are 6 T cell receptor beta chains from one sample, sequenced in a study of T cell responses to AZD1222 COVID-19 vaccine. Clones were sequenced by immunoSEQ multiplex PCR, and TCRdb holds only the in-frame ones, with some missing. The table includes more than 95,000 clones, 85% to 90% detected once. Sequenced here: peripheral blood, sampled on day 0 of AZD1222 vaccination. The source of these receptors is an adult in good health.

This clone was detected only once. The chain joins TRBV30 to TRBJ1-2, with a weak D call TRBD1 (5 bases). V gave up 5 bases and J gave up 6 bases, with 19 bases separating them. This CDR3 has 14 amino acids. Germline values: CDR1 GTSNPN, CDR2 SVGIG (reference sequence). The CDR3 is CAWLGTLWGDGYTF. CDR3 in DNA: TGTGCCTGGTTGGGGACTCTCTGGGGTGATGGCTACACCTTC. Complete variable domain (other parts from reference TRBV30 and TRBJ1-2): SQTIHQWPATLVQPVGSPLSLECTVEGTSNPNLYWYRQAAGRGLQLLFYSVGIGQISSEVPQNLSASRPQDRQFILSSKKLLLSDSGFYLCAWLGTLWGDGYTFGSGTRLTVV.

CDR3: CASSFLEFRQEQYF. CDR3 bases: TGTGCCAGCAGCTTTCTGGAGTTTCGTCAAGAGCAGTACTTC. This chain connects TRBV7-2 to TRBJ2-7, with D hard to call. The V gene lost 3 bases and the J gene lost 7 bases, with 16 bases spanning the gap. The CDR3 contains 14 residues. In germline, CDR1 is SGHTA, CDR2 FQGNSA.

This clone is medium-sized in the sample. V gene TRBV7-2 combines with J gene TRBJ2-1, with 8 bases matching TRBD2. Per germline, CDR1 SGHTA and CDR2 FQGNSA. The trim removed 7 bases at V and 8 bases at J, leaving 7 bases unmatched. The CDR3 is 13 amino acids. CDR3 loop: CASTGLGIYEQFF. CDR3 coding DNA: TGTGCCAGCACGGGACTAGGAATCTATGAGCAGTTCTTC.

The chain carries TRBV7-6 and TRBJ1-2; D uncertain. The germline V gene has CDR1 SGHVS and CDR2 FNYEAQ. The length of the CDR3 is 15 residues. V was clipped by 1 base and J by 4 bases, with 13 bases between them. The CDR3 spells CASSLVPGDTYGYTF. The CDR3, as DNA: TGTGCCAGCAGCTTAGTTCCAGGAGATACCTATGGCTACACCTTC.

The rearrangement links TRBV28 to TRBJ1-4, with D possibly TRBD1 on 6 matching bases. There are 14 residues in the CDR3. Germline V gene data show CDR1 as MDHEN and CDR2 as SYDVKM. Trimming cost V 2 bases and J 3 bases, with 7 bases left between them. In nucleotides, the CDR3 is TGTGCCAGCAGTTTAGGACAGCCTAATGAAAAACTGTTTTTT. Residues: CASSLGQPNEKLFF.

The rearrangement links TRBV27 to TRBJ1-1; D might be TRBD1 (5 bases). Trimming stripped 8 bases from V and 4 bases from J, with 14 bases between. The germline gives CDR1 MNHEY, CDR2 SMNVEV (reference sequence). This CDR3 contains 13 residues. The CDR3 DNA sequence: TGTGCCAGCTCCCCCCGCGGGGGCACTGAAGCTTTCTTT. This sequence encodes CASSPRGGTEAFF.